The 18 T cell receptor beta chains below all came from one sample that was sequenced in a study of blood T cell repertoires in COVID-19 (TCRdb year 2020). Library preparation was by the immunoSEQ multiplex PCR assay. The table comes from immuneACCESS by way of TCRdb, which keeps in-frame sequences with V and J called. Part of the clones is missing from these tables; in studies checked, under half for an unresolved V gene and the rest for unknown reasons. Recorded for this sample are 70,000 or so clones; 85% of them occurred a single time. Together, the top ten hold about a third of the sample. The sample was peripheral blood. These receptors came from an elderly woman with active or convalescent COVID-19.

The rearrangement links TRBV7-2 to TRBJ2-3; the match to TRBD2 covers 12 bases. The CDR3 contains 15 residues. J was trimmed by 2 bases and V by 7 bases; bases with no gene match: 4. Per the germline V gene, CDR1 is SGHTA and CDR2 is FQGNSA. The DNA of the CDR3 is TGTGCCAGCAAACTAGCGGGGGGCCTCACAGATACGCAGTATTTT. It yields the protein CASKLAGGLTDTQYF.

CDR3 protein: CASSSSQGLSGNTIYF. CDR3 bases: TGTGCCAGCAGCTCCTCGCAGGGACTCTCTGGAAACACCATATATTTT. The chain couples TRBV7-9 to TRBJ1-3; TRBD1 might be the D (5 bases). V was trimmed by 4 bases and J by 0 bases, leaving 13 bases between them. Germline CDR1 is SEHNR and CDR2 is FQNEAQ (reference sequence). This CDR3 has 16 residues.

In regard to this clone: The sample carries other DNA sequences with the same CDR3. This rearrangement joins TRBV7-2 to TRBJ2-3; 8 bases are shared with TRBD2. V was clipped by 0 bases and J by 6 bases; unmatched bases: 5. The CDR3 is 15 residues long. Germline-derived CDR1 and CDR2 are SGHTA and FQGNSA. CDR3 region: CASSLALGGGDTQYF. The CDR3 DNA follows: TGTGCCAGCAGCTTAGCGTTAGGCGGGGGGGATACGCAGTATTTT.

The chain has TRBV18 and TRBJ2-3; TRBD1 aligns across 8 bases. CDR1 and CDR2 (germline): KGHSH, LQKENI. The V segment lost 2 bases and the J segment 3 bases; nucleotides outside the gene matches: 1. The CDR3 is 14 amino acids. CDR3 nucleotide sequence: TGTGCCAGCTCACCAAGGACAGGGACAGATACGCAGTATTTT. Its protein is CASSPRTGTDTQYF. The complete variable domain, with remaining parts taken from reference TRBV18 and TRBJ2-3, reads NAGVMQNPRHLVRRRGQEARLRCSPMKGHSHVYWYRQLPEEGLKFMVYLQKENIIDESGMPKERFSAEFPKEGPSILRIQQVVRGDSAAYFCASSPRTGTDTQYFGPGTRLTVL.

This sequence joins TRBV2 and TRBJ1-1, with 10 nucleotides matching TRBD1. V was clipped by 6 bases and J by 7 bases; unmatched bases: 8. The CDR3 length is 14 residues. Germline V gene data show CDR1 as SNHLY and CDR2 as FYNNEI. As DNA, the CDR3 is TGTGCCAGCAGACCAGACAGGGGGCTGAATGAAGCTTTCTTT. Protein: CASRPDRGLNEAFF.

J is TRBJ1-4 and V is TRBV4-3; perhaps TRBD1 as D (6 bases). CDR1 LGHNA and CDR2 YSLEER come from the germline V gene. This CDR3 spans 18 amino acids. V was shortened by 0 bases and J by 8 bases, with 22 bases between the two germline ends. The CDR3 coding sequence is TGCGCCAGCAGCCAAGAGGAGTACAGGGCGTGGAGTGGGGAAAAACTGTTTTTT. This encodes CASSQEEYRAWSGEKLFF.

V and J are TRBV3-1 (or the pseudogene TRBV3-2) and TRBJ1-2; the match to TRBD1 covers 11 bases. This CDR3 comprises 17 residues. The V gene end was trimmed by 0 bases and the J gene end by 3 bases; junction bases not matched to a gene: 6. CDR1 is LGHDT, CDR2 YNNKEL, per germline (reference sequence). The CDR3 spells CASSQDLGTGGYYGYTF. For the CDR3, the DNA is TGTGCCAGCAGCCAAGATTTAGGGACAGGGGGATACTATGGCTACACCTTC.

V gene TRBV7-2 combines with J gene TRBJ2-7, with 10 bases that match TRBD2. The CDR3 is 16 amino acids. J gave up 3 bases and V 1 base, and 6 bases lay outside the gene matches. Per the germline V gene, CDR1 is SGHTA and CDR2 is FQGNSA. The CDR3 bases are TGTGCCAGCAGCTTAGTAATGGTAGCGGGGGGCTACGAGCAGTACTTC. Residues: CASSLVMVAGGYEQYF.

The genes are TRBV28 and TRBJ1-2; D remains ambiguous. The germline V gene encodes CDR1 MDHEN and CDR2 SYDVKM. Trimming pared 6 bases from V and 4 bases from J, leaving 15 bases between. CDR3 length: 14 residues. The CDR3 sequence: CASRLPQLSYGYTF. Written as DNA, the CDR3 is TGTGCCAGCAGATTGCCCCAGTTGTCCTATGGCTACACCTTC.

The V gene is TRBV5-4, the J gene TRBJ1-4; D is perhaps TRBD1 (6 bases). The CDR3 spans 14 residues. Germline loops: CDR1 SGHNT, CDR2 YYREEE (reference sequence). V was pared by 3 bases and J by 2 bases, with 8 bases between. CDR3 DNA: TGTGCCAGCAGCTCGAGGGGGACTAATGAAAAACTGTTTTTT. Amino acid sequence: CASSSRGTNEKLFF.

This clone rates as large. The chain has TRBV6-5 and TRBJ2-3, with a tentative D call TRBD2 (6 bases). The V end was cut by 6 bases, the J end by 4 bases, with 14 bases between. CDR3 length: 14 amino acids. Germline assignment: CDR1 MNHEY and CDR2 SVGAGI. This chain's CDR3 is CASSPGGVPDTQYF. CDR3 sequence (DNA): TGTGCCAGCAGCCCCGGGGGAGTCCCAGATACGCAGTATTTT.

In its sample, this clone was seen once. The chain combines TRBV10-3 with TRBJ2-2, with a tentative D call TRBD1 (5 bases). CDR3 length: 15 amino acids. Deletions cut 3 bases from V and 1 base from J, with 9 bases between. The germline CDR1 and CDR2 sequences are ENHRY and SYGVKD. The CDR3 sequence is CAISERGQNTGELFF. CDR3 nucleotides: TGTGCCATCAGTGAAAGAGGACAGAACACCGGGGAGCTGTTTTTT.

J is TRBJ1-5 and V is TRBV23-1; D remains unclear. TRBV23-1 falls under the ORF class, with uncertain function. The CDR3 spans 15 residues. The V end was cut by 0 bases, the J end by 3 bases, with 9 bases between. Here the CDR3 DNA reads TGCGCCAGCAGTCAATCGAGGTTGGTCAATCAGCCCCAGCATTTT. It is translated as CASSQSRLVNQPQHF.

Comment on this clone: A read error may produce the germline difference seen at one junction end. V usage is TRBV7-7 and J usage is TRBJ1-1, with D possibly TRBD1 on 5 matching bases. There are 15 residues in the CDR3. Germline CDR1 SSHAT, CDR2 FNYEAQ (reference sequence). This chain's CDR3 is CASSPLTRGITEAFF. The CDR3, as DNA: TGTGCTAGCAGCCCCCTGACAAGGGGTATCACTGAAGCTTTCTTT. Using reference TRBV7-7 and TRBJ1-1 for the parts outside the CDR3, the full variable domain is GAGVSQSPRYKVTKRGQDVTLRCDPISSHATLYWYQQALGQGPEFLTYFNYEAQPDKSGLPSDRFSAERPEGSISTLTIQRTEQRDSAMYRCASSPLTRGITEAFFGQGTRLTVV.

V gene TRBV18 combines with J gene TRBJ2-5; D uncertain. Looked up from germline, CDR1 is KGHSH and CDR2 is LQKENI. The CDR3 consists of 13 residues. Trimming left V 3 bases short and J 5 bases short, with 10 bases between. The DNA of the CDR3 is TGTGCCAGCTCACCCCAGCGTGGGGAGACCCAGTACTTC. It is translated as CASSPQRGETQYF.

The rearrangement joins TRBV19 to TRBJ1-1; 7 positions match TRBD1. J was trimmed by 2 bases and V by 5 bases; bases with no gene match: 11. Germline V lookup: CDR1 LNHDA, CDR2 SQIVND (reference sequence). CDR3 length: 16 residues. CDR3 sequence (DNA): TGTGCCAGTAGTCACACCCGTAGGACAGGTAACACTGAAGCTTTCTTT. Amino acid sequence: CASSHTRRTGNTEAFF.

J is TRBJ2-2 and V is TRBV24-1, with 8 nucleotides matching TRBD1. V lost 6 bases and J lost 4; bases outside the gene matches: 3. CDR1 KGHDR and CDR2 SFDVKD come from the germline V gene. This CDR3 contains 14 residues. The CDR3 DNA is TGTGCCACCAGTATAACAGGGGGCACCGGGGAGCTGTTTTTT. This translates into CATSITGGTGELFF.

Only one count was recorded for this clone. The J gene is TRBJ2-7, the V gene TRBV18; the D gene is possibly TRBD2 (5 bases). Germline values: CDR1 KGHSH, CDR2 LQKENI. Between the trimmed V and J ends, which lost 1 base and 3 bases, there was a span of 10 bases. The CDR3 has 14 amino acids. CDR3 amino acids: CASSPRVGDYEQYF. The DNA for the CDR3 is TGTGCCAGCTCACCACGAGTGGGAGACTACGAGCAGTACTTC.